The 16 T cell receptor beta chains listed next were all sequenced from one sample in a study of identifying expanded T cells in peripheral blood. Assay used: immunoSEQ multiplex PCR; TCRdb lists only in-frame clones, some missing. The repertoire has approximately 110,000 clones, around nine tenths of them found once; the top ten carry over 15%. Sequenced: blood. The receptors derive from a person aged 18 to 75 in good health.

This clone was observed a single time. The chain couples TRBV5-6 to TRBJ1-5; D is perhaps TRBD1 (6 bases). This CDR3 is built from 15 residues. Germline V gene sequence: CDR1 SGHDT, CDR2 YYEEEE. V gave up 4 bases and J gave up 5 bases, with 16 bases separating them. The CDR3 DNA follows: TGTGCCAGCAGCATAGAAGGGGGTATAGATCAGCCCCAGCATTTT. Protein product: CASSIEGGIDQPQHF.

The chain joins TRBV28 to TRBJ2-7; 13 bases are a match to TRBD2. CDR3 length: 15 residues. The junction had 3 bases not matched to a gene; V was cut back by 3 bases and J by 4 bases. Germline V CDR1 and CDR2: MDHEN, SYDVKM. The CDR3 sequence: CASSLGLAGLYEQYF. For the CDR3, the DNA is TGTGCCAGCAGTTTGGGACTAGCGGGACTATACGAGCAGTACTTC.

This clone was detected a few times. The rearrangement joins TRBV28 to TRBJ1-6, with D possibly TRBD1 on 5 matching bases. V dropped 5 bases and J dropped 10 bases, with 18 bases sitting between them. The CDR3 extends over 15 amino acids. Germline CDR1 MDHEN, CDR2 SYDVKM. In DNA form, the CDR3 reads TGTGCCAGCAGTGGTTCTGGCAGGGTACTCTCACCCCTCCACTTT. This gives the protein CASSGSGRVLSPLHF.

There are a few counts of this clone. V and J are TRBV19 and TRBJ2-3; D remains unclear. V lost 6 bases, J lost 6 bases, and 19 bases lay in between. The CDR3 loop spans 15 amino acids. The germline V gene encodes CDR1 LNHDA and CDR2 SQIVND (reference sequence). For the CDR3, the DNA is TGTGCCAGTAGCCTGGTACCCCCACCCCAGGATACGCAGTATTTT. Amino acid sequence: CASSLVPPPQDTQYF. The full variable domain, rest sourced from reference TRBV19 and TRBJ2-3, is DGGITQSPKYLFRKEGQNVTLSCEQNLNHDAMYWYRQDPGQGLRLIYYSQIVNDFQKGDIAEGYSVSREKKESFPLTVTSAQKNPTAFYLCASSLVPPPQDTQYFGPGTRLTVL.

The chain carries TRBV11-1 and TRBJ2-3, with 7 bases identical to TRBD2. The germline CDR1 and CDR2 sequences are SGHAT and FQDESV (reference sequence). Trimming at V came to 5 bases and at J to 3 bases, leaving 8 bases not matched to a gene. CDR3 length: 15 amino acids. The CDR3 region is CASSPYAGETDTQYF. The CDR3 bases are TGTGCCAGCAGCCCCTACGCGGGGGAGACAGATACGCAGTATTTT.

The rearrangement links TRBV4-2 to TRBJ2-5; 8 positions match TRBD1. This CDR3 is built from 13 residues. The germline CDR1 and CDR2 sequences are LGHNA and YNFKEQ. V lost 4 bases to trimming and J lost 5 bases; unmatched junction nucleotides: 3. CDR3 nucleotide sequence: TGTGCCAGCAGCCGTGACAGGGGTGAGACCCAGTACTTC. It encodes CASSRDRGETQYF.

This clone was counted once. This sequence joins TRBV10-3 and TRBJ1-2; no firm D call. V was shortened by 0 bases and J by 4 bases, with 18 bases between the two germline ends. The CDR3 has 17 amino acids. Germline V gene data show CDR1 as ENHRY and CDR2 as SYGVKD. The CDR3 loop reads CAISESQRRGIGYGYTF. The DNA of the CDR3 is TGTGCCATCAGTGAGTCCCAAAGACGCGGCATCGGCTATGGCTACACCTTC.

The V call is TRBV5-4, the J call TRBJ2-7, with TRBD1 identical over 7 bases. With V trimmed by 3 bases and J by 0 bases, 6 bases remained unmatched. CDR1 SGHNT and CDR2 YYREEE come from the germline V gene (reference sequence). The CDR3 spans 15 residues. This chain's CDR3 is CASSSKTGTSYEQYF. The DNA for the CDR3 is TGTGCCAGCAGCTCGAAGACAGGGACCTCCTACGAGCAGTACTTC.

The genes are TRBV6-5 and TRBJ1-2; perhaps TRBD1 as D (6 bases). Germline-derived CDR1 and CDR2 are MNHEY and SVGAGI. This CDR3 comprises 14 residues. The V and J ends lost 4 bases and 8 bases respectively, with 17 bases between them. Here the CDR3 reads CASSLQGPKGGYTF. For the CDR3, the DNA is TGTGCCAGCAGTTTACAGGGCCCCAAGGGGGGCTACACCTTC.

CDR3 protein: CASSRALRGSNYGYTF. The CDR3 nucleotides read TGTGCCAGCAGTAGAGCGCTCAGGGGCTCGAACTATGGCTACACCTTC. The chain recombines TRBV6-6 with TRBJ1-2; maybe TRBD1 (6 bases). The length of the CDR3 is 16 residues. The germline gives CDR1 MNHNY, CDR2 SVGAGI (reference sequence). V gave up 5 bases and J gave up 2 bases, with 18 bases separating them.

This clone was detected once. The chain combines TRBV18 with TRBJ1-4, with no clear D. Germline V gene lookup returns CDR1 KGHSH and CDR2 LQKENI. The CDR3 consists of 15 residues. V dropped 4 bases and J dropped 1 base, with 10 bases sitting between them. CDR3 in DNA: TGTGCCAGCTCACTGACGGGAGGAACTAATGAAAAACTGTTTTTT. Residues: CASSLTGGTNEKLFF.

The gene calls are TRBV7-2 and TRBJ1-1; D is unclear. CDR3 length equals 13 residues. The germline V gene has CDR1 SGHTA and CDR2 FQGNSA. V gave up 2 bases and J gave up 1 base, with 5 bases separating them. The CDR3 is CASSLIENTEAFF. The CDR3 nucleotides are TGTGCCAGCAGCTTAATCGAGAACACTGAAGCTTTCTTT.

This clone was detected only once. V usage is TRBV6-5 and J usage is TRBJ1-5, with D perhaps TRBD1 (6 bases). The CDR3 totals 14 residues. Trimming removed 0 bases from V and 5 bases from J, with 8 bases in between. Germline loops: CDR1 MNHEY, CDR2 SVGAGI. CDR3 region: CASSYSQGHQPQHF. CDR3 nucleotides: TGTGCCAGCAGTTACTCTCAGGGGCATCAGCCCCAGCATTTT.

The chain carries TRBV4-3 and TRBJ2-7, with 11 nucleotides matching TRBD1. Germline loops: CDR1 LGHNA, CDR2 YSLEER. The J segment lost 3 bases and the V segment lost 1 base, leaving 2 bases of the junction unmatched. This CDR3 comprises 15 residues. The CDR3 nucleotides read TGCGCCAGCAGCCAAGCGGGACAGGGGGGCTACGAGCAGTACTTC. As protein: CASSQAGQGGYEQYF.

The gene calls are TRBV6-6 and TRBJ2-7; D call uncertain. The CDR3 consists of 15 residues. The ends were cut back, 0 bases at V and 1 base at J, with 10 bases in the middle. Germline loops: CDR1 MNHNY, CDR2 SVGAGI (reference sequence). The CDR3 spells CASSYSFAQSYEQYF. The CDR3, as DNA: TGTGCCAGCAGTTACTCGTTTGCCCAATCCTACGAGCAGTACTTC.

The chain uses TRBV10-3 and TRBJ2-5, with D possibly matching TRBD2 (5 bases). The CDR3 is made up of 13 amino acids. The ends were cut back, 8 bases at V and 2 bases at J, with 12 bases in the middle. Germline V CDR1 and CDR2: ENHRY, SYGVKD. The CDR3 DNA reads TGTGCCATCGGTCAGACGGGGCAAGAGACCCAGTACTTC. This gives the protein CAIGQTGQETQYF.